The 27 T cell receptor beta chains below all came from one sample that was sequenced in a study of T cell responses to AZD1222 COVID-19 vaccine. TCRdb's copy holds only in-frame clones and misses some; the assay was immunoSEQ multiplex PCR. This sample has approximately 100,000 clones; around nine tenths occur once, and the top ten carry less than 3.5%. The specimen was peripheral blood, collected on day 0 of AZD1222 vaccination. The receptors were sampled from an adult in good health.

The chain employs TRBV24-1 and TRBJ2-3, with TRBD2 as a possible D gene (5 bases). The CDR3 is made up of 14 amino acids. Germline V gene sequence: CDR1 KGHDR, CDR2 SFDVKD. Deletions cut 5 bases from V and 5 bases from J, with 13 bases between. This CDR3 reads CATSALPGKDTQYF. DNA for the CDR3: TGTGCCACCAGTGCGTTGCCCGGGAAAGATACGCAGTATTTT.

The gene calls are TRBV28 and TRBJ1-2; weak D call: TRBD1 (5 bases). Germline V lookup: CDR1 MDHEN, CDR2 SYDVKM. V was cut by 3 bases and J by 4 bases, with 9 bases left in between. This CDR3 is 13 amino acids long. Here the CDR3 reads CASSFRAPYGYTF. DNA of the CDR3: TGTGCCAGCAGTTTCAGGGCTCCCTATGGCTACACCTTC.

V is TRBV5-8 and J is TRBJ1-1; D uncertain. Germline lookup yields CDR1 SGHTS and CDR2 YDEGEE. CDR3 size: 13 residues. The ends were cut back, 2 bases at V and 6 bases at J, with 11 bases in the middle. DNA for the CDR3: TGTGCCAGCAGCTTTGCCACCCGCGCTGAAGCTTTCTTT. This sequence encodes CASSFATRAEAFF.

The chain employs TRBV7-6 and TRBJ1-2; TRBD1 agrees at 9 bases. V was clipped by 4 bases and J by 6 bases; unmatched bases: 9. The CDR3 runs to 15 residues. Germline V lookup: CDR1 SGHVS, CDR2 FNYEAQ. CDR3 coding DNA: TGTGCCAGCAGCTCCCTCGGGACAGGGTCTCATGGCTACACCTTC. This translates into CASSSLGTGSHGYTF.

V usage is TRBV5-1 and J usage is TRBJ1-1; 9 positions agree with TRBD1. This CDR3 region has 15 residues. V gave up 0 bases and J gave up 5 bases; unmatched junction bases: 5. Looked up from germline, CDR1 is SGHRS and CDR2 is YFSETQ. CDR3 bases: TGCGCCAGCAGCTTGGGCGACAGGGGGGTAACTGAAGCTTTCTTT. Protein: CASSLGDRGVTEAFF.

The chain links TRBV7-3 to TRBJ2-1, with D perhaps assigned TRBD1 or TRBD2 (5 bases each). Germline V gene sequence: CDR1 SGHTA, CDR2 FQGTGA. The CDR3 is 20 amino acids. Between the trimmed V and J ends, which lost 2 bases and 0 bases, there was a span of 23 bases. The CDR3 is CASSLAVLVRGPSSYNEQFF. The CDR3 DNA sequence: TGTGCCAGCAGCTTAGCTGTTCTGGTACGGGGCCCGAGCTCCTACAATGAGCAGTTCTTC.

The chain joins TRBV11-2 to TRBJ1-1; perhaps TRBD1 as D (5 bases). V gave up 5 bases and J gave up 4 bases, with 14 bases separating them. There are 14 residues in the CDR3. CDR1 and CDR2 from the germline V gene are SGHAT and FQNNGV. The CDR3 DNA sequence: TGTGCCAGCAGCCGCAGACAGCTAGGCACTGAAGCTTTCTTT. It specifies CASSRRQLGTEAFF.

This rearrangement joins TRBV16 to TRBJ1-2; no clear D. The V gene lost 0 bases and the J gene lost 4 bases, with 9 bases spanning the gap. The CDR3 covers 14 residues. Germline-derived CDR1 and CDR2 are KGHSY and FQNENV. This CDR3 is CASSQSITAYGYTF. Written as DNA, the CDR3 is TGTGCCAGCAGCCAATCAATCACAGCCTATGGCTACACCTTC.

This chain uses TRBV30 with TRBJ1-2; 7 positions match TRBD1. The CDR3 covers 12 residues. The germline V gene has CDR1 GTSNPN and CDR2 SVGIG (reference sequence). The junction had 6 bases not matched to a gene; V was cut back by 3 bases and J by 8 bases. As DNA, the CDR3 is TGTGCCTGGAGGCGACAGGGCGGGGGCTACACCTTC. This codes for CAWRRQGGGYTF.

The chain combines TRBV4-3 with TRBJ2-3; no reliable D call. The V gene's germline CDR1 is LGHNA and CDR2 YSLEER. This CDR3 region has 13 residues. V lost 4 bases, J lost 4 bases, and 9 bases lay in between. The CDR3 spells CASSPGGADTQYF. CDR3 sequence (DNA): TGCGCCAGCAGCCCCGGTGGGGCAGATACGCAGTATTTT.

CDR3 residues: CASRPLGLYEQYF. For the CDR3, the DNA is TGTGCCAGCAGACCACTAGGGCTCTACGAGCAGTACTTC. The rearrangement uses TRBV27 and TRBJ2-7, with a possible D match to TRBD2 (5 bases). The CDR3 is made up of 13 amino acids. Germline CDR1 and CDR2: MNHEY and SMNVEV (reference sequence). The V gene lost 6 bases and the J gene lost 3 bases, with 12 bases spanning the gap.

The rearrangement uses TRBV3-1 (or the pseudogene TRBV3-2) and TRBJ1-2, with 7 nucleotides matching TRBD1. This CDR3 is 12 amino acids long. Trimming cost V 4 bases and J 7 bases; bases outside gene matches: 3. From germline, CDR1 is LGHDT and CDR2 YNNKEL (reference sequence). The CDR3 region is CASSLTGAGYTF. The CDR3 region has the DNA TGTGCCAGCAGCCTTACAGGGGCTGGCTACACCTTC.

This clone was seen only a few times. The chain carries TRBV7-2 and TRBJ2-7; TRBD1 matches 7 bases. This CDR3 has 13 amino acids. Germline V gene data show CDR1 as SGHTA and CDR2 as FQGNSA. V gave up 5 bases and J gave up 6 bases; unmatched junction bases: 7. The CDR3 nucleotides are TGTGCCAGCAGCGGACAAGACAGGGCCGAGCAGTACTTC. It codes for CASSGQDRAEQYF.

This chain uses TRBV19 with TRBJ1-2, with D unclear. V was shortened by 10 bases and J by 7 bases, with 25 bases between the two germline ends. The CDR3 has 15 amino acids. The germline V gene encodes CDR1 LNHDA and CDR2 SQIVND (reference sequence). CDR3 region: CATKSSGSPLGGYTF. The CDR3 DNA reads TGTGCCACCAAATCGTCCGGGTCACCGTTGGGTGGCTACACCTTC.

The chain employs TRBV7-2 and TRBJ1-6; D call uncertain. The germline V gene has CDR1 SGHTA and CDR2 FQGNSA. The V end lost 1 base, the J end lost 9 bases, and 4 bases lay between the germline ends. CDR3 length: 12 amino acids. The CDR3 loop reads CASSLVTSPLHF. In DNA form, the CDR3 reads TGTGCCAGCAGCTTAGTCACTTCACCCCTCCACTTT.

The chain employs TRBV6-5 and TRBJ1-2; D possibly corresponds to TRBD1 (5 bases). CDR3 length: 16 residues. Germline V gene lookup returns CDR1 MNHEY and CDR2 SVGAGI. The V end lost 2 bases, the J end lost 0 bases, and 13 bases lay between the germline ends. CDR3 in DNA: TGTGCCAGCAGTTACGTAAGGGGTCTAGCTAACTATGGCTACACCTTC. Translation gives CASSYVRGLANYGYTF.

The chain employs TRBV7-9 and TRBJ2-3; TRBD1 or TRBD2 may be the D gene (5 bases each). Germline lookup yields CDR1 SEHNR and CDR2 FQNEAQ (reference sequence). The V end was cut by 3 bases, the J end by 4 bases, with 14 bases between. The CDR3 length is 15 residues. The DNA for the CDR3 is TGTGCCAGCAGCTTCCGGGACCCCAAGGCAGATACGCAGTATTTT. This translates into CASSFRDPKADTQYF.

In this sample, this clone turned up once. The V call is TRBV18, the J call TRBJ1-2; a weak D match, TRBD1 (5 bases). V shed 6 bases and J shed 8 bases, with 16 bases lying between them. This CDR3 has 13 amino acids. Germline CDR1 reads KGHSH; CDR2 reads LQKENI. This CDR3 is CASSQTGEPGYTF. As DNA, the CDR3 is TGTGCCAGCTCGCAGACGGGGGAACCCGGCTACACCTTC.

J is TRBJ1-3 and V is TRBV7-8; D remains unclear. The CDR3 covers 13 residues. Trimming removed 10 bases from V and 0 bases from J, with 10 bases in between. Germline V lookup: CDR1 SGHVS, CDR2 FQNEAQ. This CDR3 reads CATKRHSGNTIYF. The CDR3 coding sequence is TGTGCCACCAAGAGACACTCTGGAAACACCATATATTTT.

The chain has TRBV19 and TRBJ2-4, with TRBD1 matching 7 bases. V shed 7 bases, J shed 8 bases, and the junction held 5 bases outside the gene matches. The germline CDR1 and CDR2 sequences are LNHDA and SQIVND (reference sequence). CDR3 length: 12 amino acids. The CDR3 here is CASTNQGDIQYF. The CDR3, as DNA: TGTGCCAGTACCAACCAGGGGGACATTCAGTACTTC.

This chain uses TRBV11-2 with TRBJ1-2, with D uncertain. Germline assignment: CDR1 SGHAT and CDR2 FQNNGV. The CDR3 length is 15 residues. Trimming removed 4 bases at V and 4 bases at J, with 16 bases between. Written as DNA, the CDR3 is TGTGCCAGCAGCTCCCTAATGACCCGACGCTATGGCTACACCTTC. It codes for CASSSLMTRRYGYTF.

The chain recombines TRBV7-6 with TRBJ2-7, with D possibly being TRBD1 (6 bases). Germline V gene sequence: CDR1 SGHVS, CDR2 FNYEAQ. The V end was cut by 5 bases, the J end by 3 bases, with 17 bases between. The CDR3 has 15 amino acids. In nucleotides, the CDR3 is TGTGCCAGCAGCCCCCTGACGGGACACCACTACGAGCAGTACTTC. It specifies CASSPLTGHHYEQYF.

This clone is a singleton in its sample. This chain uses TRBV3-1 (or the pseudogene TRBV3-2) with TRBJ1-1; 7 bases fit TRBD1. V gave up 1 base and J gave up 1 base; unmatched junction bases: 6. The CDR3 has 16 residues. Germline CDR1 and CDR2: LGHDT and YNNKEL (reference sequence). The CDR3 nucleotides read TGTGCCAGCAGCCAAGGGGACAGAGGGGGGAACACTGAAGCTTTCTTT. This codes for CASSQGDRGGNTEAFF.

This chain connects TRBV6-1 to TRBJ2-7, with D hard to call. The CDR3 length is 14 residues. Trimming cost V 2 bases and J 4 bases, with 12 bases left between them. Looked up from germline, CDR1 is MNHNS and CDR2 is SASEGT. The CDR3 protein is CASSETWDGYEQYF. In DNA form, the CDR3 reads TGTGCCAGCAGTGAAACGTGGGATGGGTACGAGCAGTACTTC.

This clone was seen a handful of times. The chain links TRBV5-1 to TRBJ1-1; maybe TRBD1 (5 bases). Between the trimmed V and J ends, which lost 1 base and 0 bases, there was a span of 7 bases. The CDR3 consists of 14 residues. The germline V gene has CDR1 SGHRS and CDR2 YFSETQ. As DNA, the CDR3 is TGCGCCAGCAGCTTGCGGGGGGTGAACACTGAAGCTTTCTTT. It yields the protein CASSLRGVNTEAFF.

V and J are TRBV10-2 and TRBJ1-1; no definite D call. Trimming left V 2 bases short and J 4 bases short, with 11 bases between. Germline V lookup: CDR1 WSHSY, CDR2 SAAADI. The CDR3 is 14 amino acids. The DNA of the CDR3 is TGCGCCAGCAGTGAGGGCATCCGAGGCACTGAAGCTTTCTTT. Translating gives CASSEGIRGTEAFF.

The J gene is TRBJ2-6, the V gene TRBV7-2; D gene ambiguous. Trimming pared 7 bases from V and 5 bases from J, leaving 9 bases between. CDR1 is SGHTA and CDR2 is FQGNSA in the germline V gene. The CDR3 loop spans 13 amino acids. CDR3 amino acids: CASTTDRANVLTF. The CDR3 bases are TGTGCCAGCACGACGGATAGGGCCAACGTCCTGACTTTC.